This T cell receptor (beta chain) was retrieved from a study of cytomegalovirus exposure and HLA in healthy donors. On this clone: Its cognate antigen is unknown.

Researchers ran the PCR with 60 Vbeta and 13 Jbeta primers. Profiling relied on immunoSEQ multiplex PCR, and the TCRdb table lists in-frame clones only, not all of them. Of 85,000 to 100,000 clones in the sample, 78% are singletons; the top ten hold over 3.5%. The CDR3 spans 14 residues. V gave up 0 bases and J gave up 7 bases, with 13 bases separating them. Germline V CDR1 and CDR2: GTSNPN, SVGIG (reference sequence). Study results and caveats: Follow-up analysis later connected one missense variant in DCLRE1C with trimming of TCR beta V- and J-genes.

Sequencing used PBMCs. The rearrangement links TRBV30 to TRBJ2-1, with D possibly being TRBD2 (6 bases). This TCR derives from a middle-aged woman in good health and CMV-seropositive. CDR3 amino acids: CAWSVFRGRNEQFF. CDR3 nucleotide sequence: TGTGCCTGGAGTGTATTCCGGGGGAGGAATGAGCAGTTCTTC.